This T cell receptor beta chain was captured in a study of blood T cell repertoires in COVID-19. Across the study: Material from acute and convalescent COVID-19 was sourced from the United States, Italy and Spain.

Germline-derived CDR1 and CDR2 are MNHEY and SMNVEV (reference sequence). V was pared by 3 bases and J by 2 bases, with 13 bases of the junction left unmatched. The CDR3 has 19 amino acids. Repertoires were generated with immunoSEQ multiplex PCR, while TCRdb's copy carries only in-frame clones and drops some. The sample lists roughly 200,000 clones, about 90% occurring once. The sample was PBMCs or T cells enriched from blood (not recorded which). The chain uses TRBV27 and TRBJ2-5; 12 nucleotides agree with TRBD2. The clonotype comes from a man aged 30-40 years who had recovered from COVID-19. The CDR3 sequence: CASSFTSGGTRGIQETQYF. CDR3 nucleotides: TGTGCCAGCAGTTTTACTAGCGGGGGGACCCGGGGGATACAAGAGACCCAGTACTTC.